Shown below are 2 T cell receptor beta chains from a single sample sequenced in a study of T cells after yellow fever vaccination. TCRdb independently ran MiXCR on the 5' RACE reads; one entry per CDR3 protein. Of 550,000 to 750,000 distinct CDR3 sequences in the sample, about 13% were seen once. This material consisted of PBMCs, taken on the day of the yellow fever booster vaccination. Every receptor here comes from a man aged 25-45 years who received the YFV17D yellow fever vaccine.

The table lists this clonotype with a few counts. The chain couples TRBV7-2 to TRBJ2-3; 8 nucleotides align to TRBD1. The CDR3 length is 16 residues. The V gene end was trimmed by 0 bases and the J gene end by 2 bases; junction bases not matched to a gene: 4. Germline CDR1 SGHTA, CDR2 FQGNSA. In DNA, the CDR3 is TGTGCCAGCAGCTTAGCGGGGACAGGCAACACAGATACGCAGTATTTT. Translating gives CASSLAGTGNTDTQYF.

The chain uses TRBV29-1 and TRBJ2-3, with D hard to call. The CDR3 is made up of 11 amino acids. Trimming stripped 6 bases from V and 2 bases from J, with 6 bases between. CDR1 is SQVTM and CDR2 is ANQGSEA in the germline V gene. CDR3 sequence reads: CSVKPTDTQYF. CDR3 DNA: TGCAGCGTAAAGCCCACAGATACGCAGTATTTT.